This T cell receptor (beta chain) appears in the sequencing data of a study of blood T cell repertoires in COVID-19. Study information: Samples taken during acute and convalescent COVID-19 were collected in the United States, Italy and Spain. In each case, the material was cDNA or gDNA derived from T cells, B-cell-depleted T cells, or PBMCs.

Under the authors' procedure: Reference gene primer amplification yielded estimated nucleated cell counts. Data came from immunoSEQ multiplex PCR; TCRdb stores just in-frame clones and leaves some out. For V, J and clone size, that table is used; D and trimming come from the DNA. Counted here are around 180,000 clones, around 87% occurring once; the ten biggest clones make up 2% to 3%. The sample consisted of peripheral blood. This sequence originates from a middle-aged man with active or convalescent COVID-19.

The chain's CDR3 is CASSFSNYNEQFF. CDR3 bases: TGTGCCAGCAGTTTTAGTAACTACAATGAGCAGTTCTTC. The J gene is TRBJ2-1, the V gene TRBV27; D not resolved. V was pared by 3 bases and J by 3 bases, with 6 bases between. The CDR3 has 13 residues. Germline-derived CDR1 and CDR2 are MNHEY and SMNVEV (reference sequence).